The source of this T cell receptor beta chain is a study of blood T cell repertoires in COVID-19. Here immunoSEQ multiplex PCR was the method, and the copy in TCRdb shows in-frame clones only, minus some. The table lists approximately 300,000 clones, under 90% of them singletons, with more than 9% in the top ten. Cohort 3 recovery required two negative PCRs, clearance, or symptom resolution. This clonotype was sampled from a woman in her late teens or twenties who had recovered from COVID-19. The sequenced material came from PBMCs or T cells enriched from blood (not recorded which).

DNA of the CDR3: TGCAGTGCTAGTGAGGGGACAGGCGTAGGATCCTCAGTCACCTTC. This gives the protein CSASEGTGVGSSVTF. The J gene is TRBJ1-2, the V gene TRBV20-1; 8 bases match TRBD1. Germline V gene data show CDR1 as DFQATT and CDR2 as SNEGSKA (reference sequence). The CDR3 consists of 15 residues. V trimming: 3 bases; J trimming: 13 bases; junction bases outside the gene matches: 19.